These 11 T cell receptor beta chains were sequenced from one sample in a study of neurological immune-mediated disorders. TCRdb independently ran MiXCR on the 5' RACE reads; one entry per CDR3 protein. The profile shows 55,000 or so distinct CDR3 sequences, approximately 4.4% of them singletons. Sequencing used PBMCs. These receptors all stem from a man aged 50-59 years with multiple sclerosis.

This clonotype was seen more than once but under ten times. The DNA of the CDR3 is TGTGCCAGCAGGAATAGCAAGGCGGGGCCGCACAATGAGCAGTTCTTC. Its protein is CASRNSKAGPHNEQFF. The genes are TRBV6-6 and TRBJ2-1; D is possibly TRBD2 (6 bases). Germline assignment: CDR1 MNHNY and CDR2 SVGAGI (reference sequence). The CDR3 spans 16 residues. The V end lost 6 bases, the J end lost 5 bases, and 20 bases lay between the germline ends.

This clonotype has a count of ten or more. This chain joins TRBV29-1 and TRBJ2-4; 9 bases match TRBD1. V was clipped by 6 bases and J by 7 bases; unmatched bases: 16. This CDR3 comprises 16 residues. The germline V gene encodes CDR1 SQVTM and CDR2 ANQGSEA. The CDR3 spells CSVLNTNRGRGNIQYF. The CDR3 DNA reads TGCAGCGTCCTCAACACCAACAGGGGGCGGGGGAACATTCAGTACTTC. Variable domain in full (rest from reference TRBV29-1 and TRBJ2-4): SAVISQKPSRDICQRGTSLTIQCQVDSQVTMMFWYRQQPGQSLTLIATANQGSEATYESGFVIDKFPISRPNLTFSTLTVSNMSPEDSSIYLCSVLNTNRGRGNIQYFGAGTRLSVL.

This clonotype was picked up many times. V and J are TRBV7-2 and TRBJ1-3, with D hard to call. The V end lost 5 bases, the J end lost 4 bases, and 6 bases lay between the germline ends. Germline lookup yields CDR1 SGHTA and CDR2 FQGNSA. This CDR3 region has 12 residues. CDR3 sequence reads: CASSRMGNTIYF. CDR3 nucleotides: TGTGCCAGCAGCCGGATGGGAAACACCATATATTTT. Using reference TRBV7-2 and TRBJ1-3 for the parts outside the CDR3, the full variable domain is GAGVSQSPSNKVTEKGKDVELRCDPISGHTALYWYRQSLGQGLEFLIYFQGNSAPDKSGLPSDRFSAERTGGSVSTLTIQRTQQEDSAVYLCASSRMGNTIYFGEGSWLTVV.

There are many counts of this clonotype. This chain connects TRBV20-1 to TRBJ1-6; tentatively, D is TRBD1 (6 bases). This CDR3 region has 12 residues. V gave up 4 bases and J gave up 12 bases, with 13 bases separating them. Germline V lookup: CDR1 DFQATT, CDR2 SNEGSKA (reference sequence). Here the CDR3 reads CSATNREIPLHF. Written as DNA, the CDR3 is TGCAGTGCTACCAACAGGGAAATACCCCTCCACTTT.

In its sample, this clonotype was seen a few times. This may come from a read error, since a much larger clone is one base off. This chain connects TRBV20-1 to TRBJ2-5, with D perhaps given as TRBD1 or TRBD2 (5 bases each). The CDR3 loop spans 16 amino acids. CDR1 and CDR2 (germline): DFQATT, SNEGSKA (reference sequence). V was trimmed by 0 bases and J by 3 bases, leaving 17 bases between them. The CDR3 protein is CSARDSRGKGKETQYF. CDR3 DNA: TGCAGTGCTAGAGATTCTCGGGGAAAGGGGAAAGAGACCCAGTACTTC.

In this sample, this clonotype turned up many times. The J gene is TRBJ1-1, the V gene TRBV12-3 or TRBV12-4; D not resolved. This CDR3 has 11 residues. V was trimmed by 3 bases and J by 8 bases, leaving 7 bases between them. DNA of the CDR3: TGTGCCAGCAGTTTGGGAGGGGAAGCTTTCTTT. Translated: CASSLGGEAFF.

The V gene is TRBV5-1, the J gene TRBJ1-2; TRBD1 is a possible D gene (6 bases). The CDR3 loop spans 16 amino acids. The germline V and J ends were trimmed by 4 bases and 1 base, with 17 bases remaining between them. CDR1 and CDR2 from the germline V gene are SGHRS and YFSETQ. CDR3 DNA: TGCGCCAGCAGCCCCATGACAGGACCCTTTAACTATGGCTACACCTTC. It encodes CASSPMTGPFNYGYTF.

This clonotype came up many times. This chain uses TRBV11-2 with TRBJ2-2, with 7 bases that match TRBD2. The CDR3 contains 14 residues. The V gene's germline CDR1 is SGHAT and CDR2 FQNNGV. V lost 4 bases, J lost 6 bases, and 5 bases stayed unmatched. CDR3 coding DNA: TGTGCCAGCAGCTACACTAGCGTTGCCGGGGAGCTGTTTTTT. Protein: CASSYTSVAGELFF.

This clonotype was detected a few times. CDR3 DNA: TGTGCCAGCAGTGCCACGACAGGGGCCTTTACCGGGGAGCTGTTTTTT. Translating it yields CASSATTGAFTGELFF. The chain is built from TRBV25-1 and TRBJ2-2; 8 bases align to TRBD1. Germline loops: CDR1 MGHDK, CDR2 SYGVNS. V was pared by 4 bases and J by 5 bases, with 9 bases of the junction left unmatched. This CDR3 contains 16 residues.

This clonotype was recorded many times. The chain links TRBV11-1 to TRBJ2-1; D is perhaps TRBD2 (6 bases). V lost 5 bases and J 9 bases, leaving 14 bases between the germline ends. The CDR3 has 13 amino acids. Germline values: CDR1 SGHAT, CDR2 FQDESV (reference sequence). The CDR3 nucleotides read TGTGCCAGCAGCCATAGCGGAATAGTTGAGCAGTTCTTC. As protein: CASSHSGIVEQFF. Combining the CDR3 with reference TRBV11-1 and TRBJ2-1 gives the whole variable domain EAEVAQSPRYKITEKSQAVAFWCDPISGHATLYWYRQILGQGPELLVQFQDESVVDDSQLPKDRFSAERLKGVDSTLKIQPAELGDSAMYLCASSHSGIVEQFFGPGTRLTVL.

This clonotype has just a few counts. This chain uses TRBV6-1 with TRBJ2-1; tentatively, D is TRBD2 (5 bases). Per germline, CDR1 MNHNS and CDR2 SASEGT. V gave up 2 bases and J gave up 4 bases, with 12 bases separating them. The CDR3 length is 15 residues. The CDR3 nucleotides are TGTGCCAGCAGTGAATTGGAACGGGGTTACAATGAGCAGTTCTTC. As protein: CASSELERGYNEQFF.